This TCR beta chain was recorded in a study of HIV-infected patients and healthy controls. The overall study: A modest, significant CD4 rise occurred in about 85% of the 16 patients after three months of therapy. Study-level points and caveats: Study cohorts differed slightly in age and sex, but this did not explain diversity differences.

By share of the sample, this clonotype is medium-sized. Its antigen is currently unknown. Approximately 510 ng RNA was reverse transcribed with alpha and beta constant-region primers. Separate chain-specific third strand synthesis with multiplexing indices produced the alpha and beta libraries. The library got P5 and P7 elements plus a second index, then an approximately 25-cycle PCR. TCRdb processed the 5' RACE reads anew with MiXCR; each CDR3 protein has one entry. The sample shows over 7,500 distinct CDR3 sequences, 6.1% of them seen only once. The CDR3 consists of 13 residues. With 6 bases removed from V and 9 bases from J, the gap between germline ends came to 17 bases. All unsorted peripheral T cells were captured because whole blood was used without fractionation.

The chain employs TRBV12-3 or TRBV12-4 and TRBJ2-5, with D possibly matching TRBD2 (5 bases). Specimen: blood, collected before antiretroviral therapy. The receptor's source is an adult with HIV infection. CDR3 DNA sequence: TGTGCCAGCAGCTCGCGGACTCCCGGGGCCCAGTACTTC. Translation: CASSSRTPGAQYF.